This paragraph reports one T cell receptor (beta chain). V was trimmed by 1 base and J by 0 bases, leaving 9 bases between them. The length of the CDR3 is 15 residues. Germline-derived CDR1 and CDR2 are MNHNY and SVGAGI (reference sequence). Using immunoSEQ multiplex PCR, the repertoire was profiled, and TCRdb retains in-frame clones only, with some absent. The top ten hold about an eighth of the sample, which has some 130,000 clones, around nine tenths seen once. The data were obtained in a study of blood T cell repertoires in COVID-19. Sequenced sample: peripheral blood. This TCR was recovered from a woman aged 65 to 85 with COVID-19, enrolled during active disease. J is TRBJ1-2 and V is TRBV6-6; no clear D. Here the CDR3 DNA reads TGTGCCAGCAGTTACTTCCGGGAAGCTAACTATGGCTACACCTTC. Protein sequence: CASSYFREANYGYTF.